This section outlines one T cell receptor beta chain sequence together with its context. Using immunoSEQ multiplex PCR, the repertoire was profiled, and TCRdb retains in-frame clones only, with some absent. This sample has around 36,000 clones, with more than 80% found just once. These data come from a study of T cell changes during pregnancy in multiple sclerosis. Germline lookup yields CDR1 SEHNR and CDR2 FQNEAQ (reference sequence). The CDR3 consists of 18 residues. V shed 3 bases and J 0 bases; nucleotides not matched to a gene: 14. The input for sequencing was CD4+ T cells from peripheral blood mononuclear cells, taken in the third trimester of pregnancy. The sequence was collected from a female donor with multiple sclerosis, enrolled in a pregnancy study. V and J are TRBV7-9 and TRBJ2-7, with 7 bases that match TRBD1. The DNA of the CDR3 is TGTGCCAGCAGCTTTACCCAAGACAGGGACGGGAACTCCTACGAGCAGTACTTC. It encodes CASSFTQDRDGNSYEQYF. The entire variable domain, with the rest obtained from reference TRBV7-9 and TRBJ2-7, is as follows: DTGVSQNPRHKITKRGQNVTFRCDPISEHNRLYWYRQTLGQGPEFLTYFQNEAQLEKSRLLSDRFSAERPKGSFSTLEIQRTEQGDSAMYLCASSFTQDRDGNSYEQYFGPGTRLTVT.